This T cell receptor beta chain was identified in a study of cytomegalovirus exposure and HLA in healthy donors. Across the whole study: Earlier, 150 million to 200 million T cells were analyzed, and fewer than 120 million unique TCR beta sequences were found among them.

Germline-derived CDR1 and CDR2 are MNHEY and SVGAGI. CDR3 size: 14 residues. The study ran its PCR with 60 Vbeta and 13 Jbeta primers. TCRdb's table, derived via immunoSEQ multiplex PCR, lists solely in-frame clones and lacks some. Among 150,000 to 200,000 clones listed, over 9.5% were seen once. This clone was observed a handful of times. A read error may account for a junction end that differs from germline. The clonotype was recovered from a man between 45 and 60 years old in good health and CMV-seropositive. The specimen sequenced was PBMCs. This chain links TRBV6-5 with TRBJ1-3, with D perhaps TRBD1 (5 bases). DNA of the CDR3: TGTGCCAGCAGTTACTCCCAGGGTGGAGACACCATATATTTT. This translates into CASSYSQGGDTIYF.